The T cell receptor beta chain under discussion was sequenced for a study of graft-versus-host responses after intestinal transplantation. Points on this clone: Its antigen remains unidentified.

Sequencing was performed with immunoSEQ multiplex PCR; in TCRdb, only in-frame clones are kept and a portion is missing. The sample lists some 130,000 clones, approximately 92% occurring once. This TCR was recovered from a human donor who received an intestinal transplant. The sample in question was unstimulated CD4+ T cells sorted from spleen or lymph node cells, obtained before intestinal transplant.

CDR3 in DNA: TGCAGCGCCCGAAGTACTAGCGAGGACGAGCAGTACTTC. This gives the protein CSARSTSEDEQYF. The chain links TRBV29-1 to TRBJ2-7; TRBD2 agrees at 7 bases. The CDR3 contains 13 residues. V shed 7 bases, J shed 5 bases, and the junction held 11 bases outside the gene matches. Germline V gene data show CDR1 as SQVTM and CDR2 as ANQGSEA.